Below, one T cell receptor (beta chain) is given with its context. This sample was included in a study of shared clonotypes between healthy human individuals. The method was immunoSEQ multiplex PCR; TCRdb's version includes in-frame clones alone and lacks a portion of them. The sample includes some 2,100,000 clones, roughly 95% of them seen just once. This CDR3 is 15 amino acids long. Germline V gene sequence: CDR1 SSHAT, CDR2 FNYEAQ (reference sequence). The V call is TRBV7-7, the J call TRBJ2-5; 14 bases match TRBD2. The TCR comes from a man aged 18 to 35 in good health. The sample taken for sequencing was naive CD4+ T cells sorted from blood. The subset here: CD45RA+ positively selected. Here the CDR3 DNA reads TGTGCTAGCGGCCTCGGACTAGCGGGGGGAGAGACCCAGTACTTC. Translating gives CASGLGLAGGETQYF. The entire variable domain, with the rest obtained from reference TRBV7-7 and TRBJ2-5, is as follows: GAGVSQSPRYKVTKRGQDVTLRCDPISSHATLYWYQQALGQGPEFLTYFNYEAQPDKSGLPSDRFSAERPEGSISTLTIQRTEQRDSAMYRCASGLGLAGGETQYFGPGTRLLVL.